This T cell receptor beta chain was profiled in a study of multiple sclerosis patients with progressive multifocal leukoencephalopathy. General observations from the study: Clones expanded at PML were already present before and during natalizumab. In most PML patients, TRB repertoires appeared less diverse by entropy. Preferential TRBV-TRBJ pairings or common gene usage were not detected at PML.

The CDR3 contains 15 residues. Germline V gives CDR1 LGHNA, CDR2 YSLEER. V lost 4 bases and J lost 6; bases outside the gene matches: 5. The protocol was immunoSEQ multiplex PCR, while the TCRdb copy is restricted to in-frame clones and leaves out a portion. This table has under 30,000 clones, approximately 90% appearing once. As for this clone: The antigen remains unidentified.

The time point denotes: roughly 12 months of natalizumab therapy. Longitudinal control samples came from natalizumab-treated multiple sclerosis patients without PML. This specimen was PBMCs, taken from a patient treated with natalizumab. The rearrangement uses TRBV4-3 and TRBJ2-3; 12 bases map to TRBD1. The sequence was collected from a man younger than 40 with multiple sclerosis. The CDR3 sequence: CASSLMGTGGDTQYF. CDR3 DNA: TGCGCCAGCAGCCTTATGGGGACAGGGGGCGATACGCAGTATTTT.